Listed here are 2 T cell receptor beta chains from one sample, sequenced in a study of shared clonotypes between healthy human individuals. Assay: immunoSEQ multiplex PCR; the TCRdb copy retains only in-frame clones and omits some. The sample shows hundreds of thousands of clones, roughly 78% of them seen only once. Material: memory CD4+ T cells sorted from blood. Described subset: CD45RA-negative fraction. The receptors were gathered from a young woman in good health.

This clone was detected a few times. J is TRBJ1-1 and V is TRBV6-1; 9 bases are a match to TRBD1. The V and J ends lost 2 bases and 2 bases, in that order; junction bases with no gene match: 9. The CDR3 covers 17 residues. Germline assignment: CDR1 MNHNS and CDR2 SASEGT. For the CDR3, the DNA is TGTGCCAGCAGTGAAACACAGGGGGCTTGGATAAACACTGAAGCTTTCTTT. Residues: CASSETQGAWINTEAFF.

The gene calls are TRBV5-1 and TRBJ1-4; D is uncertain. The V end was cut by 4 bases, the J end by 8 bases, with 9 bases between. The CDR3 covers 12 residues. The germline V gene has CDR1 SGHRS and CDR2 YFSETQ. The CDR3 is CASSEGGEKLFF. The CDR3 coding sequence is TGCGCCAGCAGCGAGGGAGGAGAAAAACTGTTTTTT.